These 4 T cell receptor beta chains came from one sample sequenced in a study of beta chain features in type 1 diabetes. The study reverse transcribed the entire isolated RNA, so it sequenced expressed TCRB transcripts. Data came from immunoSEQ multiplex PCR; TCRdb stores just in-frame clones and leaves some out. The data contain over 300,000 clones, 6.5% to 10% of them singletons. Sequencing was carried out using central memory CD4+ T cells from blood. All receptors come from a woman aged 18-30 years in good health.

There are a few counts of this clone. The chain couples TRBV4-3 to TRBJ2-7; D not certain. Trimming stripped 4 bases from V and 1 base from J, with 14 bases between. The germline V gene encodes CDR1 LGHNA and CDR2 YSLEER. This CDR3 has 15 residues. The CDR3, as DNA: TGCGCCAGCAGCCTGTCTCCGGGCGGTTCCTACGAGCAGTACTTC. Its translation is CASSLSPGGSYEQYF.

A few counts support this clone. The chain is built from TRBV2 and TRBJ1-2; D remains unclear. Trimming removed 5 bases from V and 0 bases from J, with 13 bases in between. The CDR3 covers 15 residues. The germline V gene has CDR1 SNHLY and CDR2 FYNNEI. CDR3 sequence reads: CASSQPNSANYGYTF. CDR3 in DNA: TGTGCCAGCAGTCAACCAAACTCGGCTAACTATGGCTACACCTTC. Drawing the rest from reference TRBV2 and TRBJ1-2, the complete variable domain is EPEVTQTPSHQVTQMGQEVILRCVPISNHLYFYWYRQILGQKVEFLVSFYNNEISEKSEIFDDQFSVERPDGSNFTLKIRSTKLEDSAMYFCASSQPNSANYGYTFGSGTRLTVV.

The chain joins TRBV6-5 to TRBJ2-7; possibly TRBD1 for D (6 bases). This CDR3 is built from 11 residues. The V end lost 2 bases, the J end lost 11 bases, and 10 bases lay between the germline ends. The germline gives CDR1 MNHEY, CDR2 SVGAGI. CDR3 in amino acids: CASSYGGRKYF. The CDR3 DNA reads as TGTGCCAGCAGTTACGGGGGCCGTAAGTACTTC.

This clone was observed a few times. V is TRBV18 and J is TRBJ2-3; D call uncertain. Germline V lookup: CDR1 KGHSH, CDR2 LQKENI. V was pared by 3 bases and J by 5 bases, with 6 bases between. CDR3 length: 12 amino acids. The chain's CDR3 is CASSPYRDTQYF. CDR3 DNA sequence: TGTGCCAGCTCACCCTACAGAGATACGCAGTATTTT.